This TCR beta chain was recorded in a study of T cells after yellow fever vaccination. Notes on the study in general: Only a minor proportion of clonotypes was detected across both CD4 and CD8 compartments. Highly abundant clonotypes carried over from the bulk population could end up in FACS-sorted repertoires as contaminants. Though it reached lower strength, the secondary response hit its peak faster, day 5 versus 15.

Germline V gene data show CDR1 as LGHNA and CDR2 as YSLEER. V dropped 1 base and J dropped 4; count of bases not matched to a gene: 7. The CDR3 is 16 amino acids. This clonotype was seen ten or more times. Its antigen is undetermined. MiXCR was run by TCRdb on the 5' RACE reads, yielding one entry per CDR3 protein. The sample yields a few hundred thousand distinct CDR3 sequences, approximately 4.2% seen once. The sequence came from a man aged 18 to 29 who received the YFV17D yellow fever vaccine. The chain uses TRBV4-3 and TRBJ1-5, with TRBD1 identical over 7 bases. Sequencing was performed on PBMCs, taken 5 days after the yellow fever booster vaccination. The CDR3 loop is CASSQVVGTANQPQHF. The CDR3 DNA follows: TGCGCCAGCAGCCAAGTTGTCGGGACAGCTAATCAGCCCCAGCATTTT.